A selection of T cell receptor beta chains follows, all from one sample in a study of cytomegalovirus exposure and HLA in healthy donors. Only in-frame clones appear in the TCRdb table, and some are missing; sequencing was by immunoSEQ multiplex PCR. The sample yields fewer than 100,000 clones, around four fifths seen once. The sequencing sample was made of PBMCs. The receptors shown here come from a woman aged 55-70 years in good health and CMV-seronegative. Each CDR3 is given with its conserved first and last residue. A D gene is named only where the DNA matches it firmly. Expanded clones are given a class, and other clones once, few, many or no size at all.

clone size,J gene,V gene,D gene,CDR3 DNA,CDR3 protein
-,TRBJ2-7,TRBV19,-,TGTGCCAGTAGTATCGAGAATCAGGGTTACTACGAGCAGTACTTC,CASSIENQGYYEQYF
once,TRBJ2-3,TRBV7-2,-,TGTGCCAGCAGCTTAGCGCTAAGAGGCGATACGCAGTATTTT,CASSLALRGDTQYF
once,TRBJ1-6,TRBV6-5,TRBD1,TGTGCCAGCAGTTACTCGATAACGGGACAGGATTCACCCCTCCACTTT,CASSYSITGQDSPLHF
few,TRBJ2-1,TRBV5-1,-,TGCGCCAGCAGCTTCGGTAGCGCCAATGAGCAGTTCTTC,CASSFGSANEQFF
-,TRBJ1-2,TRBV20-1,-,TGCAGTGCCCGTTTGGCAGATGGCTACACCTTC,CSARLADGYTF
-,TRBJ2-5,TRBV9,TRBD2,TGTGCCAGCAGCGTAGCTGGGGCGGGGGGGCCGGGAGAGACCCAGTACTTC,CASSVAGAGGPGETQYF
once,TRBJ1-2,TRBV10-2,-,TGCGCCAGCAGGGCAGGGAATGGCTACACCTTC,CASRAGNGYTF
-,TRBJ2-7,TRBV5-4,TRBD1,TGTGCCAGCAGCTTACAGGGGGCTTACGAGCAGTACTTC,CASSLQGAYEQYF
-,TRBJ1-2,TRBV7-5,-,TGTGCCAGAAGCTTAGCCCTGGTCCCGGGACAGGGTTTTTATCCCAATGGCTACACCTTC,CARSLALVPGQGFYPNGYTF
-,TRBJ1-1,TRBV25-1,TRBD1,TGTGCCAGCAGTACCCAGGGACAGCCCTACCGGGACACTGAAGCTTTCTTT,CASSTQGQPYRDTEAFF
-,TRBJ1-2,TRBV7-9,-,TGTGCCAGCAGCTTAGATCAGGGGCAATCCTATGGCTACACCTTC,CASSLDQGQSYGYTF
-,TRBJ2-1,TRBV7-9,-,TGTGCCAGCAGCTTAAGCGTCGGACTCAATGAGCAGTTCTTC,CASSLSVGLNEQFF
-,TRBJ2-3,TRBV7-2,TRBD2,TGTGCCAGCAGCATAGGACTAGCGGGTCGCTTGGATACGCAGTATTTT,CASSIGLAGRLDTQYF
-,TRBJ1-4,TRBV9,-,TGTGCCAGCAGCGTAGGTCAGGGGTCCTCTAATGAAAAACTGTTTTTT,CASSVGQGSSNEKLFF
few,TRBJ1-4,TRBV5-1,-,TGCGCCAGCAGCGTCAACACACCAACTAATGAAAAACTGTTTTTT,CASSVNTPTNEKLFF
-,TRBJ2-2,TRBV30,TRBD1,TGTGCCTGGAGTGACCCTGGGACAGGGGGCCTCACCGGGGAGCTGTTTTTT,CAWSDPGTGGLTGELFF